One and the same sample provided the 7 T cell receptor beta chains below, sequenced in a study of cytomegalovirus exposure and HLA in healthy donors. Data came from immunoSEQ multiplex PCR; TCRdb stores just in-frame clones and leaves some out. The sample lists just under 65,000 clones, 95% seen once, with about 6.4% in the top ten. The specimen sequenced was PBMCs. The receptor set was obtained from a woman between 18 and 30 years old in good health and CMV-seropositive.

This chain joins TRBV4-1 and TRBJ2-1, with D possibly TRBD2 on 6 matching bases. The germline gives CDR1 MGHRA, CDR2 YSYEKL. Trimming cost V 4 bases and J 3 bases, with 13 bases left between them. This CDR3 contains 15 residues. CDR3 amino acids: CASSPVGGDYNEQFF. The CDR3 DNA follows: TGCGCCAGCAGCCCGGTGGGGGGTGACTACAATGAGCAGTTCTTC.

The chain has TRBV9 and TRBJ2-1; maybe TRBD1 (5 bases). The germline gives CDR1 SGDLS, CDR2 YYNGEE. The V end lost 3 bases, the J end lost 0 bases, and 13 bases lay between the germline ends. This CDR3 spans 16 amino acids. DNA for the CDR3: TGTGCCAGCAGCGCTTATGGACACCTCTCCTACAATGAGCAGTTCTTC. This encodes CASSAYGHLSYNEQFF.

V usage is TRBV2 and J usage is TRBJ2-1, with D maybe TRBD1 (7 bases). CDR1 SNHLY and CDR2 FYNNEI come from the germline V gene. V lost 7 bases, J lost 9 bases, and 13 bases lay in between. The CDR3 is 12 residues long. The CDR3 DNA is TGTGCCAGCATCAGGGGGGCCACTGAGCAGTTCTTC. Its protein is CASIRGATEQFF.

Note on this clone: One end of the junction varies from germline; a read error may be responsible. The chain couples TRBV7-6 to TRBJ2-5, with 7 bases lining up with TRBD2. The CDR3 totals 12 residues. Per the germline V gene, CDR1 is SGHVS and CDR2 is FNYEAQ. The CDR3 region has the DNA TGTGCCAGCAGCTTACTCCGGGGGGTCCTGCACTTC. Protein sequence: CASSLLRGVLHF.

V gene TRBV5-1 combines with J gene TRBJ2-2, with a possible D match to TRBD1 (6 bases). Germline V gene data show CDR1 as SGHRS and CDR2 as YFSETQ. This CDR3 spans 13 amino acids. V lost 2 bases and J 5 bases, leaving 7 bases between the germline ends. The CDR3 loop is CASSLGGTGELFF. The CDR3 DNA is TGCGCCAGCAGCTTAGGGGGTACCGGGGAGCTGTTTTTT. Combining the CDR3 with reference TRBV5-1 and TRBJ2-2 gives the whole variable domain KAGVTQTPRYLIKTRGQQVTLSCSPISGHRSVSWYQQTPGQGLQFLFEYFSETQRNKGNFPGRFSGRQFSNSRSEMNVSTLELGDSALYLCASSLGGTGELFFGEGSRLTVL.

V and J are TRBV6-1 and TRBJ1-2; D might be TRBD1 (5 bases). Trimming removed 6 bases from V and 8 bases from J, with 16 bases in between. CDR1 and CDR2 (germline): MNHNS, SASEGT. There are 13 residues in the CDR3. The CDR3 here is CASSPLGGGGYTF. CDR3 bases: TGTGCCAGCAGCCCCCTGGGGGGGGGAGGCTACACCTTC.

The J gene is TRBJ1-1, the V gene TRBV5-4; 10 bases agree with TRBD1. CDR1 SGHNT and CDR2 YYREEE come from the germline V gene (reference sequence). The CDR3 runs to 19 residues. The V segment lost 2 bases and the J segment 4 bases; nucleotides outside the gene matches: 17. CDR3 DNA: TGTGCCAGCAGCTTCTTCCGCCGGGACAGGGGCTCCTTAAGCACTGAAGCTTTCTTT. Translation: CASSFFRRDRGSLSTEAFF. Full variable domain (remainder filled in from reference TRBV5-4 and TRBJ1-1): ETGVTQSPTHLIKTRGQQVTLRCSSQSGHNTVSWYQQALGQGPQFIFQYYREEENGRGNFPPRFSGLQFPNYSSELNVNALELDDSALYLCASSFFRRDRGSLSTEAFFGQGTRLTVV.